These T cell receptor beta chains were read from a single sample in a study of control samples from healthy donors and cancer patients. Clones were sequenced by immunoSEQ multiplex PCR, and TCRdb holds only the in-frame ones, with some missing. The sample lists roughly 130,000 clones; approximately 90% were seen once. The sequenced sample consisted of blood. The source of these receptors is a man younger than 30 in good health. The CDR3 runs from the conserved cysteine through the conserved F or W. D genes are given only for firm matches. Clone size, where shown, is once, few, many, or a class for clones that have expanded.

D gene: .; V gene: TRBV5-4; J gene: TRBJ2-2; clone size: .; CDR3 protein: CASSLSADTGELFF; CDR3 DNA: TGTGCCAGCAGCTTGTCGGCGGACACCGGGGAGCTGTTTTTT
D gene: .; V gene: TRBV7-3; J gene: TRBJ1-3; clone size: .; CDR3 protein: CASSQDSSGNTIYF; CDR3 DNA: TGTGCCAGCAGCCAAGACAGCTCTGGAAACACCATATATTTT
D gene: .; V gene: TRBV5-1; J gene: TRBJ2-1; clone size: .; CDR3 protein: CASSLNTGYNEQFF; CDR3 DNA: TGCGCCAGCAGCCTCAACACGGGCTACAATGAGCAGTTCTTC
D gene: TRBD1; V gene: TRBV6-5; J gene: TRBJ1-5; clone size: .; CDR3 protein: CASSYSDRVEPQHF; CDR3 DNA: TGTGCCAGCAGTTACTCCGACAGGGTTGAGCCCCAGCATTTT
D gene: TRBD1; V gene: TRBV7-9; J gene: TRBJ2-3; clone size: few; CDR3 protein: CASRTTGRSTDTQYF; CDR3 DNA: TGTGCCAGCAGAACGACAGGGCGAAGCACAGATACGCAGTATTTT
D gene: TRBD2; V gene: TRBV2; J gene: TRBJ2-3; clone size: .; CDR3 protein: CASSSGVSTDTQYF; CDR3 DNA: TGTGCCAGCAGTAGCGGGGTTAGCACAGATACGCAGTATTTT
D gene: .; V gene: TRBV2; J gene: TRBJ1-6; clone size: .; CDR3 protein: CASGESQGPLHF; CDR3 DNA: TGTGCCAGCGGGGAATCACAGGGACCCCTCCACTTT
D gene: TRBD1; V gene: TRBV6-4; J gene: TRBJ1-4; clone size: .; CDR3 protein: CASSEGQGKLFF; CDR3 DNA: TGTGCCAGCAGCGAGGGACAGGGAAAACTGTTTTTT
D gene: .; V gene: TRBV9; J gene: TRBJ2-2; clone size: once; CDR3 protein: CASSLRQTGELFF; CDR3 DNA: TGTGCCAGCAGCCTCCGACAAACCGGGGAGCTGTTTTTT
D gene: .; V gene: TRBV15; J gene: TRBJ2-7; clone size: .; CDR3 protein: CATSRVGSYEQYF; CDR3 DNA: TGTGCCACCAGCAGAGTGGGGTCCTACGAGCAGTACTTC
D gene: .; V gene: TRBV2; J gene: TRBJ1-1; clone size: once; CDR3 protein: CASSDGGNRNTEAFF; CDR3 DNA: TGTGCCAGCAGTGATGGCGGGAATAGGAACACTGAAGCTTTCTTT
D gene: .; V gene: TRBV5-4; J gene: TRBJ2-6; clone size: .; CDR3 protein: CASSLAQGAGGANVLTF; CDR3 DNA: TGTGCCAGCAGCTTGGCCCAAGGGGCAGGCGGGGCCAACGTCCTGACTTTC
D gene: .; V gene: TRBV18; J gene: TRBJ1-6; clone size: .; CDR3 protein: CASSPGGSSNSPLHF; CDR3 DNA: TGTGCCAGCTCACCTGGCGGGAGCAGCAATTCACCCCTCCACTTT
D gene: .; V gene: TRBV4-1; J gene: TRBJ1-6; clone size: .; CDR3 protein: CASSQDFTGSLPLHF; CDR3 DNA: TGCGCCAGCAGCCAAGACTTCACAGGGTCGCTCCCCCTCCACTTT
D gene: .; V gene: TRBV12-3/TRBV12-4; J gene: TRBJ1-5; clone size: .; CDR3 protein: CASRPAGDQPQHF; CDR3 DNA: TGTGCCAGCAGGCCGGCAGGGGATCAGCCCCAGCATTTT
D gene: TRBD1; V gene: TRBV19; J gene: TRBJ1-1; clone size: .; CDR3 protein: CASTDRGYTEAFF; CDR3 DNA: TGTGCCAGTACCGACAGGGGGTACACTGAAGCTTTCTTT
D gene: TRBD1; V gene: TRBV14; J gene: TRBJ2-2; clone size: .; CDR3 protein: CASSHEAWDRGGPGELFF; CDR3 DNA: TGTGCCAGCAGCCACGAGGCGTGGGACAGGGGTGGTCCCGGGGAGCTGTTTTTT
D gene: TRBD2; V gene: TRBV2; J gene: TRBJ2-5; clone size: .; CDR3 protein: CASSVAGGQETQYF; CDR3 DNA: TGTGCCAGCAGTGTAGCGGGGGGGCAAGAGACCCAGTACTTC
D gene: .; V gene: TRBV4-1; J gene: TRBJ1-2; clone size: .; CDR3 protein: CASSPEGHPYGYTF; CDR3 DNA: TGCGCCAGCAGCCCCGAGGGACACCCTTATGGCTACACCTTC
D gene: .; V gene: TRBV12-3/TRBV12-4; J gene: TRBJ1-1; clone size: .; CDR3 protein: CASTSHRAGFF; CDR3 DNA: TGTGCCAGCACCTCCCACAGGGCTGGTTTCTTT
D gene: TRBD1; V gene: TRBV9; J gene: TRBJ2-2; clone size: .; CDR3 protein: CASSIGQVGTGELFF; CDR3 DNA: TGTGCCAGCAGCATCGGACAGGTGGGGACCGGGGAGCTGTTTTTT
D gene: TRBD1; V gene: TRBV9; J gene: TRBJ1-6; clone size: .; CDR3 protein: CASSRDRDSYNSPLHF; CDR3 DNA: TGTGCCAGCAGCCGCGACAGGGACTCCTATAATTCACCCCTCCACTTT
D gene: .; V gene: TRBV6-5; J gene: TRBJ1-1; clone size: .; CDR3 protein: CASSYSLDLQLSF; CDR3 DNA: TGTGCCAGCAGTTACTCGCTGGACCTCCAGCTCTCCTTT
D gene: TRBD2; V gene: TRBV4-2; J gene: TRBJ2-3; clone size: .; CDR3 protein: CASSRGGFTDTQYF; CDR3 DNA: TGTGCCAGCAGCCGGGGAGGGTTCACAGATACGCAGTATTTT
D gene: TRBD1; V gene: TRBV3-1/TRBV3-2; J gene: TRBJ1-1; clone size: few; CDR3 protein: CASSQVRGAGRNTEAFF; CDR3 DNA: TGTGCCAGCAGCCAAGTCAGGGGGGCTGGGAGGAACACTGAAGCTTTCTTT
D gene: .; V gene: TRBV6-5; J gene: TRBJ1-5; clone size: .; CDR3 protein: CASSIWGPSNQPQHF; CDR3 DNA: TGTGCCAGCAGTATCTGGGGGCCTAGCAATCAGCCCCAGCATTTT
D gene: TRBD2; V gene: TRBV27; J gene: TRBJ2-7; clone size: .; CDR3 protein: CASSLSVGGGYEQYF; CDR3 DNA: TGTGCCAGCAGTTTATCGGTTGGGGGGGGTTACGAGCAGTACTTC